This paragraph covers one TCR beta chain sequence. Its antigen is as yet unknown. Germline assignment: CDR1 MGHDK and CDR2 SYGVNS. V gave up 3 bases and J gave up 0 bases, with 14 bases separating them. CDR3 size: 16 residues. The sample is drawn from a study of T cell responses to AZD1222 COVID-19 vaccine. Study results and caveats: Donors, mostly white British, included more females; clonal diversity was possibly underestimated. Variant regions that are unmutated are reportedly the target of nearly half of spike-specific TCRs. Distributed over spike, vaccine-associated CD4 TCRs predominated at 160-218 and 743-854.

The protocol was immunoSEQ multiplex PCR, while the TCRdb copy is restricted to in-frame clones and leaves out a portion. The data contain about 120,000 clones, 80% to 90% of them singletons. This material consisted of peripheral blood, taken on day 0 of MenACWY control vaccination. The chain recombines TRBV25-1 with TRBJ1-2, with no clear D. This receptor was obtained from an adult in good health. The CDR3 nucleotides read TGTGCCAGCAGTGACCCCCATGTGGGAGCTAACTATGGCTACACCTTC. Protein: CASSDPHVGANYGYTF.